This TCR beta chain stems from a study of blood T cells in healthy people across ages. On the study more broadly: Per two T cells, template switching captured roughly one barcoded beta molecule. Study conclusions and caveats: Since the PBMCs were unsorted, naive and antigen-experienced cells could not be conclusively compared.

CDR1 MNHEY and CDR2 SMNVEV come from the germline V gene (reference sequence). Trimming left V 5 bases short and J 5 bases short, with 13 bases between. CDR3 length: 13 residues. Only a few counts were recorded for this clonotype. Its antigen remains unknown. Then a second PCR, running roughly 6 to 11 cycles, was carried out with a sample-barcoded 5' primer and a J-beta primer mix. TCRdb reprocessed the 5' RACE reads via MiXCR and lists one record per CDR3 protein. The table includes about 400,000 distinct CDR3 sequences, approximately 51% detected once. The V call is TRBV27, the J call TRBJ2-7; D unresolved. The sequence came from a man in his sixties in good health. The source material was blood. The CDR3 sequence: CASSLGGVNEQYF. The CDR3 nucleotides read TGTGCCAGCAGTCTAGGTGGGGTCAACGAGCAGTACTTC.